A single sample is the source of the 14 T cell receptor beta chains below, sequenced in a study of identifying expanded T cells in peripheral blood. Assay used: immunoSEQ multiplex PCR; TCRdb lists only in-frame clones, some missing. The sample has under 150,000 clones, 65% to 90% seen once. Sequencing was carried out using blood. The receptors come from a person aged 18 to 75 in good health.

V and J are TRBV5-8 and TRBJ1-2; unclear D gene. Germline-derived CDR1 and CDR2 are SGHTS and YDEGEE. V lost 1 base and J 2 bases, leaving 6 bases between the germline ends. The CDR3 loop spans 13 amino acids. CDR3 protein: CASSLSGNYGYTF. The DNA for the CDR3 is TGTGCCAGCAGCTTGTCCGGGAACTATGGCTACACCTTC.

The rearrangement joins TRBV6-6 to TRBJ1-4; no firm D call. V gave up 4 bases and J gave up 4 bases, with 13 bases separating them. CDR3 size: 15 residues. The germline V gene has CDR1 MNHNY and CDR2 SVGAGI (reference sequence). In nucleotides, the CDR3 is TGTGCCAGCAGTTTCGGACGGATAGTTAATGAAAAACTGTTTTTT. It encodes CASSFGRIVNEKLFF.

This chain connects TRBV30 to TRBJ2-7; D is unresolved. V lost 1 base, J lost 2 bases, and 6 bases lay in between. The CDR3 extends over 12 amino acids. Germline lookup yields CDR1 GTSNPN and CDR2 SVGIG (reference sequence). CDR3 in DNA: TGTGCCTGGAGTGCGGCAGCCTACGAGCAGTACTTC. It is translated as CAWSAAAYEQYF.

The chain uses TRBV2 and TRBJ1-6; D might be TRBD1 (5 bases). Trimming removed 6 bases from V and 0 bases from J, with 12 bases in between. The CDR3 has 16 amino acids. In germline, CDR1 is SNHLY, CDR2 FYNNEI. The CDR3 DNA sequence: TGTGCCAGCAGAGTCGACAGAAACTCCTATAATTCACCCCTCCACTTT. As protein: CASRVDRNSYNSPLHF.

V gene TRBV28 combines with J gene TRBJ1-5, with 10 nucleotides matching TRBD1. The CDR3 contains 15 residues. The ends lost 6 bases at V and 3 bases at J; junction bases unmatched: 5. Germline V gene sequence: CDR1 MDHEN, CDR2 SYDVKM. The CDR3 region has the DNA TGTGCCAGCAGCGGGGACAGGGGCTTCAATCAGCCCCAGCATTTT. Residues: CASSGDRGFNQPQHF.

J is TRBJ1-2 and V is TRBV28; 7 nucleotides line up with TRBD1. The CDR3 has 13 amino acids. The trim removed 4 bases at V and 4 bases at J, leaving 3 bases unmatched. Per the germline V gene, CDR1 is MDHEN and CDR2 is SYDVKM. CDR3 loop: CASSWGQLYGYTF. The CDR3 DNA reads TGTGCCAGCAGTTGGGGACAGCTCTATGGCTACACCTTC.

The chain has TRBV2 and TRBJ2-3, with no clear D. V was clipped by 6 bases and J by 6 bases, with 13 bases between them. CDR1 and CDR2 from the germline V gene are SNHLY and FYNNEI. The CDR3 has 13 amino acids. The CDR3 bases are TGTGCCAGCAGGATCCGGATCTCGGATACGCAGTATTTT. Its translation is CASRIRISDTQYF.

The V gene is TRBV6-5, the J gene TRBJ1-1; D gene ambiguous. Germline loops: CDR1 MNHEY, CDR2 SVGAGI. CDR3 length: 14 residues. V shed 2 bases and J shed 9 bases, with 16 bases lying between them. The CDR3: CASSYEFGRTQAFF. The CDR3 region has the DNA TGTGCCAGCAGTTACGAGTTCGGCCGAACCCAAGCTTTCTTT.

V and J are TRBV6-4 and TRBJ2-1, with 9 bases identical to TRBD2. J gave up 7 bases and V 0 bases, and 4 bases lay outside the gene matches. The germline V gene encodes CDR1 MRHNA and CDR2 SNTAGT. The CDR3 contains 15 residues. The CDR3 nucleotides read TGTGCCAGCAGTGACTCACGCGGGAGGGTAAATGAGCAGTTCTTC. Protein product: CASSDSRGRVNEQFF.

The CDR3 reads CASSTDRDRTNTGELFF. CDR3 in DNA: TGTGCCAGTAGTACCGACCGGGACAGGACGAACACCGGGGAGCTGTTTTTT. This chain joins TRBV19 and TRBJ2-2, with 8 nucleotides matching TRBD1. Trimming cost V 4 bases and J 0 bases; bases outside gene matches: 7. The CDR3 length is 17 residues. Germline-derived CDR1 and CDR2 are LNHDA and SQIVND (reference sequence). Supplemented by reference TRBV19 and TRBJ2-2, the full variable domain reads DGGITQSPKYLFRKEGQNVTLSCEQNLNHDAMYWYRQDPGQGLRLIYYSQIVNDFQKGDIAEGYSVSREKKESFPLTVTSAQKNPTAFYLCASSTDRDRTNTGELFFGEGSRLTVL.

There are a few counts of this clone. The rearrangement uses TRBV19 and TRBJ1-5, with D possibly TRBD1 on 6 matching bases. CDR1 and CDR2 from the germline V gene are LNHDA and SQIVND (reference sequence). V lost 5 bases, J lost 7 bases, and 18 bases lay in between. The CDR3 loop spans 15 amino acids. The CDR3 DNA is TGTGCCAGTAGTCCCACAGGGTTTGGTTGGCAGCCCCAGCATTTT. It encodes CASSPTGFGWQPQHF.

This clone has more than one count but fewer than ten. CDR3 protein: CASSGQGRLNEKLFF. CDR3 nucleotide sequence: TGCGCCAGCAGCGGACAGGGGCGCCTCAATGAAAAACTGTTTTTT. The chain uses TRBV5-1 and TRBJ1-4, with 9 bases identical to TRBD1. The germline CDR1 and CDR2 sequences are SGHRS and YFSETQ. The J segment lost 5 bases and the V segment lost 4 bases, leaving 6 bases of the junction unmatched. The CDR3 loop spans 15 amino acids.

J is TRBJ2-7 and V is TRBV5-4; D unclear. This CDR3 region has 11 residues. The ends were cut back, 3 bases at V and 4 bases at J, with 5 bases in the middle. Germline CDR1 is SGHNT and CDR2 is YYREEE (reference sequence). The CDR3 loop reads CASSSKYEQYF. DNA of the CDR3: TGTGCCAGCAGCTCTAAGTACGAGCAGTACTTC.

In this sample, this clone turned up once. The V and J genes are TRBV5-1 and TRBJ1-2; D gene uncertain. V dropped 1 base and J dropped 4 bases, with 8 bases sitting between them. The CDR3 contains 13 residues. Per the germline V gene, CDR1 is SGHRS and CDR2 is YFSETQ. CDR3 residues: CASSLTESYGYTF. DNA for the CDR3: TGCGCCAGCAGCTTGACGGAGAGCTATGGCTACACCTTC.